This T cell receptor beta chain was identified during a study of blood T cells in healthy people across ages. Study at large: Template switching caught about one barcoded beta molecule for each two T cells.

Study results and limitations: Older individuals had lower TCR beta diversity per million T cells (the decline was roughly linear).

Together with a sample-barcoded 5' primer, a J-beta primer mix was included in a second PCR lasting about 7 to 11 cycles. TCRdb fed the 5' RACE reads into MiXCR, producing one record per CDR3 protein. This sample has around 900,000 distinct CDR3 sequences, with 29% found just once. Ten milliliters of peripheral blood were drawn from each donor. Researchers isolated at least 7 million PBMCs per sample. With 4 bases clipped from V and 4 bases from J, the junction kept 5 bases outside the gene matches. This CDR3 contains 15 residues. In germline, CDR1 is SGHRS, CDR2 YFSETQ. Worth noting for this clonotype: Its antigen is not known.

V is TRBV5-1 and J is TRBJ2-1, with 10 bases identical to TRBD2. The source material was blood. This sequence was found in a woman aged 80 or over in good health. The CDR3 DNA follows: TGCGCCAGCAGCGATCCTAGCGGGGGTTACAATGAGCAGTTCTTC. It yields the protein CASSDPSGGYNEQFF.